The source of this TCR beta chain is a study of T cells in narcolepsy. TCRdb's table, derived via immunoSEQ multiplex PCR, lists solely in-frame clones and lacks some. The sample has about 30,000 clones; about four fifths are singletons. This CDR3 region has 12 residues. Trimming stripped 3 bases from V and 2 bases from J, with 2 bases between. CDR1 is ENHRY and CDR2 is SYGVKD in the germline V gene. This TCR came from a human donor with narcolepsy. J is TRBJ2-1 and V is TRBV10-3, with D unresolved. The sequenced material came from CD45RA- memory CD4+ T cells from PBMCs. Here the CDR3 reads CAISEPYNEQFF. Here the CDR3 DNA reads TGTGCCATCAGTGAACCCTACAATGAGCAGTTCTTC.